This is a list of T cell receptor beta chains from one sample in a study of T cells after posttransplantation cyclophosphamide. Repertoires were generated with immunoSEQ multiplex PCR, while TCRdb's copy carries only in-frame clones and drops some. The sample yields some 61,000 clones, roughly 95% seen once. Sequenced input: PBMCs. The receptors originated from a woman in her twenties or thirties in good health and a related stem cell transplant donor. Each CDR3 is given with its conserved first and last residue. The order of the fields is D gene, clone size, CDR3 length, J gene, V gene, CDR3 protein, CDR3 DNA. The D gene is left open where the match is weak. Where a row states a size, it is once, few, many or the class of an expanded clone; other rows omit it.

d_call: TRBD1
clone_size: -
cdr3_length: 15
j_call: TRBJ2-7
v_call: TRBV5-4
cdr3_aa: CASRTGGQGGYEQYF
cdr3_nt: TGTGCCAGCAGGACGGGGGGACAGGGAGGCTACGAGCAGTACTTC

d_call: TRBD1
clone_size: -
cdr3_length: 14
j_call: TRBJ2-4
v_call: TRBV6-5
cdr3_aa: CASRPTGVPNIQYF
cdr3_nt: TGTGCCAGCAGACCTACAGGGGTCCCAAACATTCAGTACTTC

d_call: -
clone_size: -
cdr3_length: 15
j_call: TRBJ1-5
v_call: TRBV7-9
cdr3_aa: CASSLAGGVDQPQHF
cdr3_nt: TGTGCCAGCAGCTTAGCCGGGGGGGTCGATCAGCCCCAGCATTTT

d_call: -
clone_size: -
cdr3_length: 13
j_call: TRBJ2-5
v_call: TRBV7-9
cdr3_aa: CASSVQLKGAQYF
cdr3_nt: TGTGCCAGCAGCGTTCAGCTCAAGGGGGCCCAGTACTTC

d_call: -
clone_size: -
cdr3_length: 15
j_call: TRBJ1-5
v_call: TRBV4-3
cdr3_aa: CASSQETGSNQPQHF
cdr3_nt: TGCGCCAGCAGCCAAGAAACAGGGAGCAATCAGCCCCAGCATTTT

d_call: -
clone_size: -
cdr3_length: 16
j_call: TRBJ2-1
v_call: TRBV14
cdr3_aa: CASSPTDRPPRGEQFF
cdr3_nt: TGTGCCAGCAGCCCAACAGACAGACCCCCCCGAGGTGAGCAGTTCTTC

d_call: TRBD1
clone_size: -
cdr3_length: 15
j_call: TRBJ1-2
v_call: TRBV28
cdr3_aa: CASSRTGGRGYGYTF
cdr3_nt: TGTGCCAGCAGCCGGACAGGGGGCAGGGGGTATGGCTACACCTTC

d_call: -
clone_size: -
cdr3_length: 15
j_call: TRBJ2-6
v_call: TRBV5-8
cdr3_aa: CASSLQGSGANVLTF
cdr3_nt: TGTGCCAGCAGCCTACAGGGCTCTGGGGCCAACGTCCTGACTTTC

d_call: TRBD2
clone_size: -
cdr3_length: 15
j_call: TRBJ2-3
v_call: TRBV5-1
cdr3_aa: CASSLGGTTTDTQYF
cdr3_nt: TGCGCCAGCAGCTTGGGGGGGACTACTACAGATACGCAGTATTTT

d_call: TRBD1
clone_size: -
cdr3_length: 14
j_call: TRBJ2-7
v_call: TRBV6-1
cdr3_aa: CASSADRGTYEQYF
cdr3_nt: TGTGCCAGCAGTGCGGACAGGGGAACCTACGAGCAGTACTTC

d_call: -
clone_size: -
cdr3_length: 15
j_call: TRBJ1-3
v_call: TRBV10-1
cdr3_aa: CASSERGVSGNTIYF
cdr3_nt: TGCGCCAGCAGTGAACGAGGGGTCTCTGGAAACACCATATATTTT

d_call: TRBD1
clone_size: -
cdr3_length: 15
j_call: TRBJ1-6
v_call: TRBV2
cdr3_aa: CASTSQGGANSPLHF
cdr3_nt: TGTGCCAGCACGAGCCAGGGGGGTGCTAATTCACCCCTCCACTTT

d_call: -
clone_size: -
cdr3_length: 16
j_call: TRBJ1-6
v_call: TRBV4-1
cdr3_aa: CASSQDRLTYNSPLHF
cdr3_nt: TGCGCCAGCAGCCAAGACCGACTGACCTATAATTCACCCCTCCACTTT

d_call: -
clone_size: few
cdr3_length: 16
j_call: TRBJ2-5
v_call: TRBV4-3
cdr3_aa: CASSPEEGGGSETQYF
cdr3_nt: TGCGCCAGCAGCCCCGAGGAAGGGGGGGGATCAGAGACCCAGTACTTC

d_call: -
clone_size: -
cdr3_length: 14
j_call: TRBJ1-1
v_call: TRBV18
cdr3_aa: CASSPNGYETEAFF
cdr3_nt: TGTGCCAGCTCACCGAATGGGTACGAGACTGAAGCTTTCTTT

d_call: -
clone_size: -
cdr3_length: 15
j_call: TRBJ2-7
v_call: TRBV19
cdr3_aa: CASSIGAGRSYEQYF
cdr3_nt: TGTGCCAGTAGTATAGGGGCAGGGCGCTCCTACGAGCAGTACTTC

d_call: -
clone_size: -
cdr3_length: 16
j_call: TRBJ1-2
v_call: TRBV7-2
cdr3_aa: CASSLVRGDLSYGYTF
cdr3_nt: TGTGCCAGCAGCTTAGTACGCGGGGACCTGAGCTATGGCTACACCTTC

d_call: TRBD1
clone_size: once
cdr3_length: 17
j_call: TRBJ1-3
v_call: TRBV5-1
cdr3_aa: CASSSRGTPSSGNTIYF
cdr3_nt: TGCGCCAGCAGCTCCAGGGGGACACCGAGCTCTGGAAACACCATATATTTT

d_call: -
clone_size: -
cdr3_length: 13
j_call: TRBJ2-7
v_call: TRBV2
cdr3_aa: CASTADTYYEQYF
cdr3_nt: TGTGCCAGCACGGCGGACACATATTACGAGCAGTACTTC

d_call: -
clone_size: -
cdr3_length: 14
j_call: TRBJ2-5
v_call: TRBV7-3
cdr3_aa: CASSLTEGGETQYF
cdr3_nt: TGTGCCAGCAGCTTAACGGAGGGCGGGGAGACCCAGTACTTC

d_call: -
clone_size: once
cdr3_length: 11
j_call: TRBJ2-7
v_call: TRBV6-5
cdr3_aa: CASSSGSEQYF
cdr3_nt: TGTGCCAGCAGTTCCGGGAGCGAGCAGTACTTC

d_call: -
clone_size: -
cdr3_length: 14
j_call: TRBJ1-3
v_call: TRBV6-1
cdr3_aa: CASSHGDSGNTIYF
cdr3_nt: TGTGCCAGCAGTCATGGAGACTCTGGAAACACCATATATTTT

d_call: -
clone_size: -
cdr3_length: 13
j_call: TRBJ1-1
v_call: TRBV18
cdr3_aa: CASSPQVNTEAFF
cdr3_nt: TGTGCCAGCTCACCCCAGGTGAACACTGAAGCTTTCTTT

d_call: -
clone_size: -
cdr3_length: 13
j_call: TRBJ2-5
v_call: TRBV11-2
cdr3_aa: CASSVGNKETQYF
cdr3_nt: TGTGCCAGCAGCGTAGGAAACAAGGAGACCCAGTACTTC

d_call: TRBD1
clone_size: -
cdr3_length: 15
j_call: TRBJ2-3
v_call: TRBV11-3
cdr3_aa: CASSVGRTGPDTQYF
cdr3_nt: TGTGCCAGCAGCGTAGGACGGACAGGGCCAGATACGCAGTATTTT

d_call: TRBD2
clone_size: few
cdr3_length: 13
j_call: TRBJ2-4
v_call: TRBV19
cdr3_aa: CASRSLAGNIQYF
cdr3_nt: TGTGCCAGTAGATCGCTAGCGGGGAACATTCAGTACTTC

d_call: -
clone_size: -
cdr3_length: 16
j_call: TRBJ2-3
v_call: TRBV27
cdr3_aa: CASSLGGVPSTDTQYF
cdr3_nt: TGTGCCAGCAGTTTAGGCGGGGTTCCTAGCACAGATACGCAGTATTTT

d_call: -
clone_size: few
cdr3_length: 15
j_call: TRBJ2-5
v_call: TRBV5-1
cdr3_aa: CASSLAPNSRETQYF
cdr3_nt: TGCGCCAGCAGCTTGGCCCCCAACAGCAGAGAGACCCAGTACTTC

d_call: -
clone_size: -
cdr3_length: 12
j_call: TRBJ2-1
v_call: TRBV15
cdr3_aa: CATSRTSNEQFF
cdr3_nt: TGTGCCACCAGCAGGACGTCCAATGAGCAGTTCTTC

d_call: -
clone_size: -
cdr3_length: 15
j_call: TRBJ2-1
v_call: TRBV15
cdr3_aa: CATSRDLVLGYEQFF
cdr3_nt: TGTGCCACCAGCAGAGATCTGGTCCTAGGCTATGAGCAGTTCTTC

d_call: -
clone_size: -
cdr3_length: 14
j_call: TRBJ2-7
v_call: TRBV4-2
cdr3_aa: CASSQEGRAYEQYF
cdr3_nt: TGTGCCAGCAGCCAAGAAGGCAGGGCCTACGAGCAGTACTTC

d_call: -
clone_size: -
cdr3_length: 13
j_call: TRBJ1-2
v_call: TRBV9
cdr3_aa: CASSVKGGYGYTF
cdr3_nt: TGTGCCAGCAGCGTGAAGGGGGGATATGGCTACACCTTC

d_call: -
clone_size: -
cdr3_length: 13
j_call: TRBJ1-6
v_call: TRBV4-3
cdr3_aa: CASSQSGRTPLHF
cdr3_nt: TGCGCCAGCAGCCAATCAGGCCGCACACCCCTCCACTTT

d_call: -
clone_size: -
cdr3_length: 14
j_call: TRBJ1-1
v_call: TRBV7-2
cdr3_aa: CASSLGGLNTEAFF
cdr3_nt: TGTGCCAGCAGCCTAGGTGGCCTGAACACTGAAGCTTTCTTT

d_call: -
clone_size: -
cdr3_length: 15
j_call: TRBJ1-6
v_call: TRBV11-2
cdr3_aa: CASSLNSYYNSPLHF
cdr3_nt: TGTGCCAGCAGCTTAAACAGCTACTATAATTCACCCCTCCACTTT

d_call: -
clone_size: -
cdr3_length: 14
j_call: TRBJ2-7
v_call: TRBV18
cdr3_aa: CASSPTDRTYEQYF
cdr3_nt: TGTGCCAGCTCACCTACGGACAGAACCTACGAGCAGTACTTC

d_call: -
clone_size: -
cdr3_length: 16
j_call: TRBJ2-7
v_call: TRBV18
cdr3_aa: CASSPPNGGNSYEQYF
cdr3_nt: TGTGCCAGCTCACCACCGAATGGGGGGAACTCCTACGAGCAGTACTTC

d_call: TRBD1
clone_size: -
cdr3_length: 15
j_call: TRBJ2-2
v_call: TRBV11-3
cdr3_aa: CASSRGQGSGGELFF
cdr3_nt: TGTGCCAGCAGCCGAGGACAGGGAAGCGGCGGGGAGCTGTTTTTT

d_call: -
clone_size: -
cdr3_length: 13
j_call: TRBJ1-1
v_call: TRBV7-8
cdr3_aa: CASSWQGNTEAFF
cdr3_nt: TGTGCCAGCAGCTGGCAGGGGAACACTGAAGCTTTCTTT

d_call: -
clone_size: -
cdr3_length: 13
j_call: TRBJ1-2
v_call: TRBV4-2
cdr3_aa: CASSQEQTYGYTF
cdr3_nt: TGTGCCAGCAGCCAAGAGCAAACATATGGCTACACCTTC

d_call: -
clone_size: -
cdr3_length: 16
j_call: TRBJ1-4
v_call: TRBV7-9
cdr3_aa: CASRPWTVHDKEKLFF
cdr3_nt: TGTGCCAGCAGGCCTTGGACAGTTCATGATAAGGAAAAACTGTTTTTT

d_call: -
clone_size: -
cdr3_length: 14
j_call: TRBJ2-3
v_call: TRBV6-5
cdr3_aa: CASSYAQGPDTQYF
cdr3_nt: TGTGCCAGCAGTTACGCCCAGGGACCAGATACGCAGTATTTT

d_call: -
clone_size: -
cdr3_length: 14
j_call: TRBJ2-6
v_call: TRBV2
cdr3_aa: CASKGASGANVLTF
cdr3_nt: TGTGCCAGCAAAGGCGCGTCTGGGGCCAACGTCCTGACTTTC

d_call: -
clone_size: -
cdr3_length: 13
j_call: TRBJ1-2
v_call: TRBV5-1
cdr3_aa: CASSLAQNYGYTF
cdr3_nt: TGCGCCAGCAGCTTGGCACAAAACTATGGCTACACCTTC

d_call: TRBD1
clone_size: few
cdr3_length: 16
j_call: TRBJ2-1
v_call: TRBV5-5
cdr3_aa: CASSQRTGWKYNEQFF
cdr3_nt: TGTGCCAGCAGTCAACGGACAGGGTGGAAATACAATGAGCAGTTCTTC

d_call: -
clone_size: -
cdr3_length: 13
j_call: TRBJ2-3
v_call: TRBV2
cdr3_aa: CASSEDLRDTQYF
cdr3_nt: TGTGCCAGCAGTGAGGACCTCCGCGATACGCAGTATTTT